The 6 T cell receptor beta chains below were found in one sample sequenced in a study of cytomegalovirus exposure and HLA in healthy donors. PCR was performed using 60 Vbeta and 13 Jbeta primers. Here immunoSEQ multiplex PCR was the method, and the copy in TCRdb shows in-frame clones only, minus some. Of around 20,000 clones in the sample, about 74% were seen once. The specimen was PBMCs. The origin of the receptors is a man aged 18 to 29 in good health and CMV-seronegative.

The chain carries TRBV29-1 and TRBJ1-2, with TRBD1 matching over 10 bases. There are 12 residues in the CDR3. V trimming: 6 bases; J trimming: 6 bases; junction bases outside the gene matches: 4. Germline V gene lookup returns CDR1 SQVTM and CDR2 ANQGSEA. The CDR3 sequence is CSVSGQGNGYTF. In DNA form, the CDR3 reads TGCAGCGTCTCGGGACAGGGGAATGGCTACACCTTC.

The chain joins TRBV15 to TRBJ2-1; maybe TRBD1 (5 bases). The length of the CDR3 is 15 residues. With 3 bases removed from V and 5 bases from J, the gap between germline ends came to 14 bases. Per the germline V gene, CDR1 is LNHNV and CDR2 is YYDKDF (reference sequence). CDR3 nucleotides: TGTGCCACCAGCAGTGGCACAGGAAAAAACAATGAGCAGTTCTTC. Translation gives CATSSGTGKNNEQFF. Full variable domain (remainder filled in from reference TRBV15 and TRBJ2-1): DAMVIQNPRYQVTQFGKPVTLSCSQTLNHNVMYWYQQKSSQAPKLLFHYYDKDFNNEADTPDNFQSRRPNTSFCFLDIRSPGLGDTAMYLCATSSGTGKNNEQFFGPGTRLTVL.

The table lists this clone with a few counts. The chain couples TRBV7-9 to TRBJ1-4; D unclear. V lost 10 bases, J lost 8 bases, and 26 bases lay in between. This CDR3 region has 16 residues. Per the germline V gene, CDR1 is SEHNR and CDR2 is FQNEAQ (reference sequence). The CDR3 sequence is CAIPVLLMSGREKLFF. The CDR3 region has the DNA TGTGCCATCCCCGTACTGCTTATGAGTGGTAGAGAAAAACTGTTTTTT. The variable domain in full, completed from reference TRBV7-9 and TRBJ1-4, reads DTGVSQNPRHKITKRGQNVTFRCDPISEHNRLYWYRQTLGQGPEFLTYFQNEAQLEKSRLLSDRFSAERPKGSFSTLEIQRTEQGDSAMYLCAIPVLLMSGREKLFFGSGTQLSVL.

This chain links TRBV30 with TRBJ1-5; TRBD1 aligns across 8 bases. The V segment lost 5 bases and the J segment 0 bases; nucleotides outside the gene matches: 6. Germline CDR1 reads GTSNPN; CDR2 reads SVGIG (reference sequence). This CDR3 is built from 15 residues. The CDR3 DNA reads as TGTGCCTGGTCCCCAGGGACAGGTAGCAATCAGCCCCAGCATTTT. Protein product: CAWSPGTGSNQPQHF.

The genes are TRBV27 and TRBJ1-1; possibly TRBD1 for D (6 bases). The CDR3 length is 14 residues. The germline V and J ends were trimmed by 2 bases and 5 bases, with 12 bases remaining between them. Germline V gene sequence: CDR1 MNHEY, CDR2 SMNVEV (reference sequence). CDR3 in amino acids: CASSLVGAGTEAFF. The CDR3 region has the DNA TGTGCCAGCAGTTTAGTGGGGGCAGGTACTGAAGCTTTCTTT.

There are a few counts of this clone. The rearrangement joins TRBV6-4 to TRBJ2-1, with TRBD2 as a possible D gene (6 bases). V lost 1 base and J 7 bases, leaving 20 bases between the germline ends. The V gene's germline CDR1 is MRHNA and CDR2 SNTAGT. This CDR3 spans 17 amino acids. CDR3 nucleotide sequence: TGTGCCAGCAGTGACTTTCCGGGTCTCGGGAGATCAAATGAGCAGTTCTTC. This sequence encodes CASSDFPGLGRSNEQFF.